This T cell receptor (beta chain) was found in a study of T cell repertoires in cytomegalovirus infection. Study information: Signatures in public TCR beta sequences pointed to both CMV infection and matching HLA type.

Findings and caveats of the study: Accumulated public TCR beta family frequency recognized individuals carrying CMV together with the relevant HLA. Dominating the ex vivo response were HLA-C-restricted CMV-specific TCR beta clonotypes.

The V gene end was trimmed by 2 bases and the J gene end by 6 bases; junction bases not matched to a gene: 6. This CDR3 region has 16 residues. The germline V gene encodes CDR1 MNHNY and CDR2 SVGAGI (reference sequence). This clonotype was seen at least ten times. The antigen remains undetermined. TCRdb itself ran the reads through MiXCR, one entry per CDR3 protein. The sample yields approximately 490,000 distinct CDR3 sequences, around 11% seen once. The sample consisted of PBMCs. The chain links TRBV6-6 to TRBJ1-5, with 11 bases lining up with TRBD1. The receptor was derived from a human donor in good health (CMV status not recorded). Some clones in this sample may be carry-over from other donors' samples. This CDR3 is CASSYTGQGATQPQHF. CDR3 bases: TGTGCCAGCAGTTACACCGGACAGGGGGCGACTCAGCCCCAGCATTTT.